What follows describes a single TCR beta chain. Its antigen has not been determined. No base qualities exist here, and no much larger clone lies one base off it. CDR3 length: 15 amino acids, cysteine to phenylalanine. Only the CDR3 part of the read is kept: 45 bases, read in frame from the first base. A distance of 13 bases separates the germline ends of V and J, which lose 2 bases and 3 bases respectively. The germline V gene provides CDR1 KGHSH and CDR2 LQKENI. The source of the sample is a study of graft-versus-host responses after intestinal transplantation (dated by TCRdb to the early 2020s). Study-wide context: Multivisceral, liver-intestinal, or isolated intestinal transplants were received by the recipients. Every recipient was given anti-thymocyte globulin induction, followed by 3 to 4 years of maintenance tacrolimus and steroids. After intestinal transplantation, graft-versus-host and host-versus-graft alloreactive T cell clones in the graft, circulation and bone marrow were tracked using bulk TCR-beta CDR3 sequencing. To identify alloreactive clones, pre-transplant mixed lymphocyte reaction products were sequenced and compared with unstimulated pre-transplant donor and recipient T cells. The cohort enrolled fewer than 25 intestinal transplant recipients including one retransplant, and a few patients lacking pretransplant specimens were excluded. Donor T cell macrochimerism was defined as a peak of at least 4% donor T cells among recipient peripheral blood mononuclear cells. Instead of going to the commercial service, samples from a few later patients were sequenced in-house on an Illumina MiSeq and processed with MiXCR.

The library came from the immunoSEQ multiplex PCR assay. For most patients, genomic DNA was isolated with the Qiagen DNeasy Blood and Tissue Kit and sent frozen to Adaptive Biotechnologies for TCR sequencing. Adaptive Biotechnologies carried out high-throughput TCR-beta CDR3 sequencing of genomic DNA for most patients. The authors' pipeline ran thus. Adaptive's ImmunoSEQ software supplied the TCR sequencing data for 15 to 20 patients, while MiXCR and VDJtools were used to process a few other patients. To correct CD4 versus CD8 sorting errors, sequences present in both subsets at a frequency ratio below 5:1 were removed. CDR3 nucleotide sequences shared by donor and recipient were removed because the origin of these sequences could not be assigned. Alloreactive clones required at least 2-fold expansion over unstimulated cells and minimum CFSE-low frequency of 0.002% (template counts) or 0.001% (read counts). Mappable clones were those detected in sequenced pre-transplant spleen, lymph node, or MLR CFSE-low populations of the donor or recipient. Cumulative frequency of alloreactive clones was calculated as a percentage of all sequences weighted by copy number. As stored in TCRdb, this immuneACCESS dataset retains in-frame rearrangements with V and J assigned. A fraction of the clones does not appear; measured against another copy, unresolved V genes explain less than half of the discrepancy, and the remainder lacks a known reason. V and J calls and clone size are those listed in that table; D and trimming were worked out from the DNA. The sample includes under 140,000 clones, with roughly 93% observed a single time. Of the sample, 0.45% to 0.65% falls within the top ten clones.

The sample's time point label, decoded: cells obtained before transplantation from donor or recipient. CD3+CD4+ and CD3+CD8+ populations were FACS-sorted from unstimulated pre-transplant donor and recipient cells taken from spleen or lymph nodes. The investigation overall reported the following: Conclusions were limited by the relatively low number and heterogeneity of intestinal transplant patients. GvH clones were found in recipient bone marrow, and some of the GvH clones appeared earlier in ileal mucosa or blood, which is consistent with an intestinal mucosal origin. Early after transplant, declines in HvG clones were associated with peak levels of circulating GvH clones. In patients with donor T cell macrochimerism, the allografts had high GvH to HvG T cell clonal ratios.

The V gene is TRBV18 and the J gene is TRBJ1-1, with the D gene uncertain. The sequence came from a human donor who received an intestinal transplant. The starting material was unstimulated CD8+ T cells sorted from spleen or lymph node cells, obtained before intestinal transplant. The sequenced DNA is TGTGCCAGCTCACCATTGGCGACTGACTACACTGAAGCTTTCTTT. Its protein product is CASSPLATDYTEAFF.